The 9 T cell receptor beta chains below all came from one sample that was sequenced in a study of chemoradiotherapy in HPV16-positive cancers. Profiled with immunoSEQ multiplex PCR; TCRdb holds only in-frame clones, not every one. The data show under 30,000 clones, approximately 93% seen once. This specimen was collected from a patient who underwent chemoradiotherapy. These receptors all stem from a human donor with HPV-associated anogenital cancer.

The chain joins TRBV6-1 to TRBJ1-1; D not resolved. Germline CDR1 and CDR2: MNHNS and SASEGT. The CDR3 spans 15 residues. V was trimmed by 6 bases and J by 4 bases, leaving 18 bases between them. CDR3 nucleotides: TGTGCCAGCAGCGCCTCCCGAGTCTTGGGCACTGAAGCTTTCTTT. Translation gives CASSASRVLGTEAFF.

The genes are TRBV29-1 and TRBJ1-1; the D gene is possibly TRBD1 (5 bases). This CDR3 region has 14 residues. Germline CDR1 and CDR2: SQVTM and ANQGSEA. With 7 bases removed from V and 5 bases from J, the gap between germline ends came to 20 bases. CDR3 DNA sequence: TGCAGCGACAAGAGGGGCCAGGGAAAAACTGAAGCTTTCTTT. Translation: CSDKRGQGKTEAFF.

The V call is TRBV10-1, the J call TRBJ2-2; D is undetermined. The germline gives CDR1 WNHNN, CDR2 SYGVQD (reference sequence). V lost 6 bases to trimming and J lost 1 base, with 3 bases between them. The CDR3 sequence is 12 residues long. DNA for the CDR3: TGCGCCAGCAGCCGGAACACCGGGGAGCTGTTTTTT. Protein: CASSRNTGELFF.

The DNA of the CDR3 is TGTGCCAGCAGCCAGCTGGAGGACGGCACTGAAGCTTTCTTT. Amino acids: CASSQLEDGTEAFF. V gene TRBV28 combines with J gene TRBJ1-1; D uncertain. The CDR3 has 14 amino acids. V was clipped by 6 bases and J by 4 bases, with 15 bases between them. Looked up from germline, CDR1 is MDHEN and CDR2 is SYDVKM.

The chain joins TRBV15 to TRBJ1-1, with unresolved D. This CDR3 region has 15 residues. Deletions cut 2 bases from V and 5 bases from J, with 15 bases between. CDR1 LNHNV and CDR2 YYDKDF come from the germline V gene (reference sequence). The CDR3 sequence: CATSRKGRSGTEAFF. In nucleotides, the CDR3 is TGTGCCACCAGCAGAAAAGGACGGAGCGGGACTGAAGCTTTCTTT.

V is TRBV19 and J is TRBJ2-5; 7 bases are shared with TRBD1. The CDR3 spans 15 residues. Germline V gene lookup returns CDR1 LNHDA and CDR2 SQIVND (reference sequence). The J segment lost 3 bases and the V segment lost 3 bases, leaving 7 bases of the junction unmatched. CDR3: CASSIRDSDKETQYF. The CDR3 coding sequence is TGTGCCAGTAGTATCCGGGACAGCGATAAAGAGACCCAGTACTTC.

The gene calls are TRBV2 and TRBJ1-6, with D possibly matching TRBD1 (5 bases). Deletions cut 3 bases from V and 6 bases from J, with 6 bases between. Germline V lookup: CDR1 SNHLY, CDR2 FYNNEI. This CDR3 is 13 amino acids long. CDR3 DNA sequence: TGTGCCAGCAGTGACCAGGGTAATTCACCCCTCCACTTT. Translating gives CASSDQGNSPLHF.

This chain links TRBV11-2 with TRBJ1-2; the D gene is possibly TRBD1 (6 bases). The V and J ends lost 2 bases and 8 bases respectively, with 12 bases between them. CDR1 is SGHAT, CDR2 FQNNGV, per germline. CDR3 length equals 13 residues. The CDR3 protein is CASSLLQGGGYTF. The CDR3 DNA reads as TGTGCCAGCAGCTTACTACAGGGTGGAGGCTACACCTTC.

V and J are TRBV5-1 and TRBJ2-2; D uncertain. Trimming removed 0 bases from V and 6 bases from J, with 6 bases in between. The germline V gene has CDR1 SGHRS and CDR2 YFSETQ. The CDR3 sequence is 13 residues long. As DNA, the CDR3 is TGCGCCAGCAGCTTGGCCATAGCCGGGGAGCTGTTTTTT. Its translation is CASSLAIAGELFF.